The T cell receptor (beta chain) under discussion was sequenced for a study of PD-1 blockade in classical Hodgkin lymphoma. The trim removed 4 bases at V and 0 bases at J, leaving 8 bases unmatched. Germline-derived CDR1 and CDR2 are SGDLS and YYNGEE. The CDR3 is 17 residues long. Time point defined: cycle 4 day 1 (C4D1), after six to seven weeks of nivolumab. Following autologous stem cell transplantation, relapse occurred in every patient, and exposure to brentuximab vedotin varied. TCRdb's table, derived via immunoSEQ multiplex PCR, lists solely in-frame clones and lacks some. The sample has 13,000 to 15,000 clones; roughly 80% are singletons.

The chain uses TRBV9 and TRBJ2-2; 8 bases map to TRBD2. Sequences were derived from peripheral blood mononuclear cells (PBMCs), sampled before the fourth cycle of nivolumab. The clonotype originates from a human donor with classical Hodgkin lymphoma. As DNA, the CDR3 is TGTGCCAGCAGCCCCCGGGTAGCGGGGTCGAACACCGGGGAGCTGTTTTTT. Translating it yields CASSPRVAGSNTGELFF.